This T cell receptor (beta chain) was found in a study of response to subunit inactivated influenza vaccine. General study points: Each seasonal influenza vaccination, the authors suggested, recruits few new T cells.

The CDR3 has 15 amino acids. Germline V CDR1 and CDR2: SGHTA, FQGNSA. Trimming stripped 1 base from V and 0 bases from J, with 10 bases between. For this clonotype: Its antigen remains unknown.

Using its own MiXCR run on the RT-PCR reads, TCRdb lists one record per CDR3 protein. Of 500,000 or so distinct CDR3 sequences in the sample, approximately 15% were seen once. This receptor was identified in a man in his fifties or sixties who received an inactivated influenza vaccine. The sample in question was CD4+ T cells sorted from PBMCs, obtained 23 to 25 months after vaccination. V and J are TRBV7-2 and TRBJ2-7, with D unresolved. CDR3 sequence reads: CASSLDPATSYEQYF. The CDR3 DNA follows: TGTGCCAGCAGCTTAGATCCGGCCACCTCCTACGAGCAGTACTTC.